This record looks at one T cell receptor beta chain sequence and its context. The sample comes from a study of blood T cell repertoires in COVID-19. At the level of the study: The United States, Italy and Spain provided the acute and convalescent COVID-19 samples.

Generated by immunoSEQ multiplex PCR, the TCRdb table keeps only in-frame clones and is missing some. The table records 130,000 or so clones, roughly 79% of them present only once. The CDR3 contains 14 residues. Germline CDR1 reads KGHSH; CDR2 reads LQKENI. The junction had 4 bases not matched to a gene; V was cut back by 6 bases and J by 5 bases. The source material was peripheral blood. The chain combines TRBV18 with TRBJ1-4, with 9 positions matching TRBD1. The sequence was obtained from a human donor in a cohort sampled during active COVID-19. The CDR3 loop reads CASSTGGLNEKLFF. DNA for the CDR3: TGTGCCAGCTCGACAGGGGGACTGAATGAAAAACTGTTTTTT.